This record covers a single TCR beta chain. The target antigen is unknown. The entry originates in a study of T cell responses to AZD1222 COVID-19 vaccine. Study context: Second-dose recipients at about 4 or about 12 weeks were treated as one pooled group.

Using immunoSEQ multiplex PCR, the repertoire was profiled, and TCRdb retains in-frame clones only, with some absent. The sample carries tens of thousands of clones, about three quarters recorded once. Study-level points and caveats: Repertoire sampling occurred only after the peak T cell response. When two AZD1222 doses had been given, Spike-specific TCR breadth and depth rose. The donors showed a predominance of white British ancestry and of females, with possible underestimation of clonal diversity.

The trim removed 2 bases at V and 1 base at J, leaving 5 bases unmatched. The length of the CDR3 is 15 residues. Germline loops: CDR1 SGHNT, CDR2 YYREEE (reference sequence). This chain uses TRBV5-4 with TRBJ2-7; 8 bases are shared with TRBD1. The sequences come from peripheral blood, collected on day 0 of AZD1222 vaccination. The receptor comes from an adult in good health. CDR3 sequence: CASSLPGQGSYEQYF. CDR3 coding DNA: TGTGCCAGCAGCTTACCCGGACAGGGATCCTACGAGCAGTACTTC.